The table lists the clone carrying this T cell receptor (beta chain) with a few counts. Its specificity is not known. Time point of the sample: after neoadjuvant nivolumab, at surgical resection. These data are taken from a study of neoadjuvant anti-PD-1 for oral cavity cancer. Study at large: Patients without progression received a fourth nivolumab dose around day 43, then surgical resection on days 50-56. General study points: Expansion of preexisting intratumoral clones was suggested to aid response.

The CDR3 sequence is 15 residues long. V lost 1 base and J lost 5, with 15 bases in between. Germline-derived CDR1 and CDR2 are SGHTA and FQGNSA. Some clones are missing from TCRdb's copy, which holds only in-frame ones; the method was immunoSEQ multiplex PCR. The table shows more than 20,000 clones, with about 27% occurring only once. The clonotype was recovered from a person aged 40 to 85 with oral cavity squamous cell carcinoma. Source: tumor tissue, taken after nivolumab (anti-PD-1) treatment. The rearrangement uses TRBV7-2 and TRBJ2-7; tentatively, D is TRBD1 (6 bases). CDR3 nucleotide sequence: TGTGCCAGCAGCTTAGGGATCGGCAGGGGCCACGAGCAGTACTTC. Translating gives CASSLGIGRGHEQYF.